The rows below give T cell receptor beta chains drawn from one sample of a study of cytomegalovirus exposure and HLA in healthy donors. Using immunoSEQ multiplex PCR, the repertoire was profiled, and TCRdb retains in-frame clones only, with some absent. The sample holds 150,000 to 200,000 clones, roughly 87% seen once. Material for sequencing was PBMCs. The source of these receptors is a middle-aged man in good health and CMV-seropositive. Both conserved end residues are part of each CDR3. D genes are given only for firm matches. Part of the rows lack a size; the others show once, few, many or a class for expanded clones.

cdr3_nt: TGTGCCAGCAGCTTAGGAGGAGGGGTAGGTTCACCCCTCCACTTT; cdr3_aa: CASSLGGGVGSPLHF; j_call: TRBJ1-6; v_call: TRBV7-2; clone_size: -; d_call: -
cdr3_nt: TGTGCCAGCAGTGAAGCTAGCGGGAGTTACAATGAGCAGTTCTTC; cdr3_aa: CASSEASGSYNEQFF; j_call: TRBJ2-1; v_call: TRBV6-1; clone_size: -; d_call: TRBD2
cdr3_nt: TGCAGCGTTGAGAGGGAATTGAACACTGAAGCTTTCTTT; cdr3_aa: CSVERELNTEAFF; j_call: TRBJ1-1; v_call: TRBV29-1; clone_size: -; d_call: -
cdr3_nt: TGCGCCAGCAGCGAACAGGGTTACTATAATTCACCCCTCCACTTT; cdr3_aa: CASSEQGYYNSPLHF; j_call: TRBJ1-6; v_call: TRBV5-1; clone_size: once; d_call: -
cdr3_nt: TGTGCCAGCAGTTCCGGGACACTGAATGAAAAACTGTTTTTT; cdr3_aa: CASSSGTLNEKLFF; j_call: TRBJ1-4; v_call: TRBV6-6; clone_size: -; d_call: -
cdr3_nt: TGTGCCAGCCGATGGACAGGGGGCTTTAATGAAAAACTGTTTTTT; cdr3_aa: CASRWTGGFNEKLFF; j_call: TRBJ1-4; v_call: TRBV27; clone_size: -; d_call: TRBD1
cdr3_nt: TGTGCCAGCAGCTCCCCGCGGGCTCTCACTAGCACAGATACGCAGTATTTT; cdr3_aa: CASSSPRALTSTDTQYF; j_call: TRBJ2-3; v_call: TRBV9; clone_size: -; d_call: -
cdr3_nt: TGTGCCAGCAGCTTAGACAGGGGTAAACAAGAGACCCAGTACTTC; cdr3_aa: CASSLDRGKQETQYF; j_call: TRBJ2-5; v_call: TRBV7-2; clone_size: -; d_call: TRBD1
cdr3_nt: TGCAGCGTCCGTGGACTAGCGGGCTACTCCTACGAGCAGTACTTC; cdr3_aa: CSVRGLAGYSYEQYF; j_call: TRBJ2-7; v_call: TRBV29-1; clone_size: -; d_call: TRBD2
cdr3_nt: TGTGCCAGTAGTCTCGGACAGGGGGTCAACGAGCAGTACTTC; cdr3_aa: CASSLGQGVNEQYF; j_call: TRBJ2-7; v_call: TRBV19; clone_size: -; d_call: TRBD1
cdr3_nt: TGTGCCAGCAGTTTAGTTGGCGGGAGGGCCTCCTACGAGCAGTACTTC; cdr3_aa: CASSLVGGRASYEQYF; j_call: TRBJ2-7; v_call: TRBV28; clone_size: -; d_call: TRBD2
cdr3_nt: TGTGCCAGCAGCAATACCGGGACAGGGTCAGATACGCAGTATTTT; cdr3_aa: CASSNTGTGSDTQYF; j_call: TRBJ2-3; v_call: TRBV11-3; clone_size: -; d_call: TRBD1
cdr3_nt: TGTGCCAGCAGCGAGGGACTAGCGGGAGCTGAGCAGTACTTC; cdr3_aa: CASSEGLAGAEQYF; j_call: TRBJ2-7; v_call: TRBV5-4; clone_size: -; d_call: TRBD2
cdr3_nt: TGCGCCAGCAGCCGAGGACAGGGATGGGCCGGGGAGCTGTTTTTT; cdr3_aa: CASSRGQGWAGELFF; j_call: TRBJ2-2; v_call: TRBV4-3; clone_size: -; d_call: TRBD1
cdr3_nt: TGTGCCAGCAGCTTAGGGGACAGGGGGGTGAACGAGCAGTACTTC; cdr3_aa: CASSLGDRGVNEQYF; j_call: TRBJ2-7; v_call: TRBV7-8; clone_size: few; d_call: TRBD1
cdr3_nt: TGTGCCAGCAGCTCTGCTGGGGTGCGGGAGATCTCCTACGAGCAGTACTTC; cdr3_aa: CASSSAGVREISYEQYF; j_call: TRBJ2-7; v_call: TRBV11-2; clone_size: once; d_call: TRBD2
cdr3_nt: TGCGCCAGCAGCTTTCGGCTAGCGGGGGTACGCGAGCAGTACTTC; cdr3_aa: CASSFRLAGVREQYF; j_call: TRBJ2-7; v_call: TRBV5-1; clone_size: -; d_call: TRBD2
cdr3_nt: TGTGCCAGCAGATTTAGCGGGGGGGCCACAGATACGCAGTATTTT; cdr3_aa: CASRFSGGATDTQYF; j_call: TRBJ2-3; v_call: TRBV7-6; clone_size: once; d_call: TRBD2
cdr3_nt: TGTGCCAGCAGCCCACTAGCGGGTCGGACCGGGGAGCTGTTTTTT; cdr3_aa: CASSPLAGRTGELFF; j_call: TRBJ2-2; v_call: TRBV7-6; clone_size: -; d_call: TRBD2
cdr3_nt: TGTGCCATCAGTGGGTCTTCTTACGAGCAGTACTTC; cdr3_aa: CAISGSSYEQYF; j_call: TRBJ2-7; v_call: TRBV10-3; clone_size: -; d_call: -
cdr3_nt: TGTGCCAGCAGCTTCGGCGGGAACGAGCAGTACTTC; cdr3_aa: CASSFGGNEQYF; j_call: TRBJ2-7; v_call: TRBV5-4; clone_size: -; d_call: -
cdr3_nt: TGTGCCAGCAGCAAAGACAGGGGAAACACCATATATTTT; cdr3_aa: CASSKDRGNTIYF; j_call: TRBJ1-3; v_call: TRBV5-4; clone_size: few; d_call: -
cdr3_nt: TGCGCCAGCAGCTCTGGACAGAGCTACAATGAGCAGTTCTTC; cdr3_aa: CASSSGQSYNEQFF; j_call: TRBJ2-1; v_call: TRBV5-1; clone_size: -; d_call: -
cdr3_nt: TGTGCCAGCAGGGGAGGGGACGAGACCCAGTACTTC; cdr3_aa: CASRGGDETQYF; j_call: TRBJ2-5; v_call: TRBV7-9; clone_size: once; d_call: TRBD2
cdr3_nt: TGTGCCAGCAGTCACAGGGGGCCCGGGGGCAATCAGCCCCAGCATTTT; cdr3_aa: CASSHRGPGGNQPQHF; j_call: TRBJ1-5; v_call: TRBV28; clone_size: -; d_call: TRBD1
cdr3_nt: TGTGCCAGCAGTTTTTACAGGGGGGCCTACGAGCAGTACTTC; cdr3_aa: CASSFYRGAYEQYF; j_call: TRBJ2-7; v_call: TRBV27; clone_size: -; d_call: TRBD1
cdr3_nt: TGTGCCAGCAGCCCCGGACAGGTCATACAAGAGACCCAGTACTTC; cdr3_aa: CASSPGQVIQETQYF; j_call: TRBJ2-5; v_call: TRBV7-9; clone_size: -; d_call: TRBD1
cdr3_nt: TGTGCCAGCAGGGGGACTAGCGGGAGGAACACCGGGGAGCTGTTTTTT; cdr3_aa: CASRGTSGRNTGELFF; j_call: TRBJ2-2; v_call: TRBV14; clone_size: -; d_call: TRBD2
cdr3_nt: TGTGCCAGCAGTGGTTCCCCGGGACAGAGGTTTGGGGACACTGAAGCTTTCTTT; cdr3_aa: CASSGSPGQRFGDTEAFF; j_call: TRBJ1-1; v_call: TRBV27; clone_size: -; d_call: TRBD1
cdr3_nt: TGTGCCTGGAGTCTGGGGCAGGCAAAGGCCTATGGCTACACCTTC; cdr3_aa: CAWSLGQAKAYGYTF; j_call: TRBJ1-2; v_call: TRBV30; clone_size: once; d_call: -
cdr3_nt: TGTGCCAGCAGTTTATGGACAGGGGTCGGTGGCACTGAAGCTTTCTTT; cdr3_aa: CASSLWTGVGGTEAFF; j_call: TRBJ1-1; v_call: TRBV6-6; clone_size: -; d_call: TRBD1
cdr3_nt: TGTGCCAGCAGTCTCCGCGGGGGGGGCACTGAAGCTTTCTTT; cdr3_aa: CASSLRGGGTEAFF; j_call: TRBJ1-1; v_call: TRBV28; clone_size: -; d_call: -
cdr3_nt: TGTGCCAGCAGCCCCTACAGGGGGGGGAACACCGGGGAGCTGTTTTTT; cdr3_aa: CASSPYRGGNTGELFF; j_call: TRBJ2-2; v_call: TRBV7-3; clone_size: -; d_call: -
cdr3_nt: TGTGCCAGCAGGCTACCTGGGGCCAACGTCCTGACTTTC; cdr3_aa: CASRLPGANVLTF; j_call: TRBJ2-6; v_call: TRBV28; clone_size: -; d_call: -
cdr3_nt: TGTGCCAGCAGCCCGGGGGCAGATACGCAGTATTTT; cdr3_aa: CASSPGADTQYF; j_call: TRBJ2-3; v_call: TRBV9; clone_size: -; d_call: -
cdr3_nt: TGTGCCAGCAGGGATCGACAAAACACTGAAGCTTTCTTT; cdr3_aa: CASRDRQNTEAFF; j_call: TRBJ1-1; v_call: TRBV2; clone_size: -; d_call: -
cdr3_nt: TGTGCCAGCAGGCCGGGACAGGGGTATCAGACCCAGTACTTC; cdr3_aa: CASRPGQGYQTQYF; j_call: TRBJ2-5; v_call: TRBV4-2; clone_size: few; d_call: TRBD1
cdr3_nt: TGTGCCAGCAGTTTACAGGGCATCGGGAACACCGGGGAGCTGTTTTTT; cdr3_aa: CASSLQGIGNTGELFF; j_call: TRBJ2-2; v_call: TRBV7-6; clone_size: -; d_call: -
cdr3_nt: TGTGCCAGCAGTGGAACTGACAGCCGCTCTGGAAACACCATATATTTT; cdr3_aa: CASSGTDSRSGNTIYF; j_call: TRBJ1-3; v_call: TRBV6-6; clone_size: once; d_call: -
cdr3_nt: TGTGCCAGCAGCACACTAGCGGGGGGGCAGGATGCGCAGTATTTT; cdr3_aa: CASSTLAGGQDAQYF; j_call: TRBJ2-3; v_call: TRBV5-4; clone_size: once; d_call: TRBD2
cdr3_nt: TGTGCCAGCAGCTCGAAACTAGCGGGAGCCTCCTACAATGAGCAGTTCTTC; cdr3_aa: CASSSKLAGASYNEQFF; j_call: TRBJ2-1; v_call: TRBV7-3; clone_size: -; d_call: TRBD2
cdr3_nt: TGTGCCAGCAGCTCTGGACAGGTCCGCTTTTTT; cdr3_aa: CASSSGQVRFF; j_call: TRBJ1-4; v_call: TRBV7-9; clone_size: -; d_call: TRBD1
cdr3_nt: TGTGCCAGCAGTTTCCCAGGGGGTACCGGGGAGCTGTTTTTT; cdr3_aa: CASSFPGGTGELFF; j_call: TRBJ2-2; v_call: TRBV6-5; clone_size: -; d_call: TRBD1
cdr3_nt: TGTGCCAGCAGGAGGCCTTATCAGCCCCAGCATTTT; cdr3_aa: CASRRPYQPQHF; j_call: TRBJ1-5; v_call: TRBV28; clone_size: -; d_call: -
cdr3_nt: TGTGCCAGCAGCTTAGTTGGGACTCCGAGGGAAGAGACCCAGTACTTC; cdr3_aa: CASSLVGTPREETQYF; j_call: TRBJ2-5; v_call: TRBV7-2; clone_size: -; d_call: -
cdr3_nt: TGTGCCAGTAGTATGGGACAGGGGGGCAATCAGCCCCAGCATTTT; cdr3_aa: CASSMGQGGNQPQHF; j_call: TRBJ1-5; v_call: TRBV19; clone_size: -; d_call: TRBD1
cdr3_nt: TGTGCCAGCAGCCAGGAAATAGCGGGGGGGCAGTATTTT; cdr3_aa: CASSQEIAGGQYF; j_call: TRBJ2-3; v_call: TRBV4-2; clone_size: -; d_call: TRBD2
cdr3_nt: TGTGCCAGCCTACCGGGACTTAACACCGGGGAGCTGTTTTTT; cdr3_aa: CASLPGLNTGELFF; j_call: TRBJ2-2; v_call: TRBV9; clone_size: -; d_call: -
cdr3_nt: TGTGCCAGCAGTGAGACAGGGGGCGACGAGACCCAGTACTTC; cdr3_aa: CASSETGGDETQYF; j_call: TRBJ2-5; v_call: TRBV2; clone_size: -; d_call: TRBD1
cdr3_nt: TGTGCCAGCTCACCACAGATACCAGGGGGCGCGGGCACCGGGGAGCTGTTTTTT; cdr3_aa: CASSPQIPGGAGTGELFF; j_call: TRBJ2-2; v_call: TRBV18; clone_size: -; d_call: TRBD1
cdr3_nt: TGTGCCAGCAGCGGTCTTGCGGGAGGGACCTACAATGAGCAGTTCTTC; cdr3_aa: CASSGLAGGTYNEQFF; j_call: TRBJ2-1; v_call: TRBV14; clone_size: -; d_call: TRBD2
cdr3_nt: TGTGCCAGCAGCTTCGACAGGGTATCCTACAATGAGCAGTTCTTC; cdr3_aa: CASSFDRVSYNEQFF; j_call: TRBJ2-1; v_call: TRBV9; clone_size: few; d_call: TRBD1
cdr3_nt: TGTGCCAGCAGTTTAAGGCTAGCGGGGGGGGAAGCTGGGGCCAACGTCCTGACTTTC; cdr3_aa: CASSLRLAGGEAGANVLTF; j_call: TRBJ2-6; v_call: TRBV28; clone_size: -; d_call: TRBD2
cdr3_nt: TGTGCCAGCAACGCAGGGGGTAGGGAGCAGTACTTC; cdr3_aa: CASNAGGREQYF; j_call: TRBJ2-7; v_call: TRBV2; clone_size: -; d_call: TRBD1
cdr3_nt: TGTGCCAGCAGCTGGACAGGGGGGGTTACTGAAGCTTTCTTT; cdr3_aa: CASSWTGGVTEAFF; j_call: TRBJ1-1; v_call: TRBV5-4; clone_size: -; d_call: TRBD1
cdr3_nt: TGTGCCTGGATCCCGTCTCCCACGGGTGAGCAGTTCTTC; cdr3_aa: CAWIPSPTGEQFF; j_call: TRBJ2-1; v_call: TRBV30; clone_size: -; d_call: -
cdr3_nt: TGTGCCAGCAGCCAAGGGCTAGCGGGGCTCAATGAGCAGTTCTTC; cdr3_aa: CASSQGLAGLNEQFF; j_call: TRBJ2-1; v_call: TRBV4-2; clone_size: -; d_call: TRBD2
cdr3_nt: TGTGCCAGCAGCTTAACTAGCGGTTCAACAGATACGCAGTATTTT; cdr3_aa: CASSLTSGSTDTQYF; j_call: TRBJ2-3; v_call: TRBV7-9; clone_size: -; d_call: TRBD2
cdr3_nt: TGCGCCAGCAGCTTTACCGCCGGGACAGGGACCACAGATACGCAGTATTTT; cdr3_aa: CASSFTAGTGTTDTQYF; j_call: TRBJ2-3; v_call: TRBV5-1; clone_size: once; d_call: TRBD1
cdr3_nt: TGTGCCTTCGGGACAGACCGAAACACCATATATTTT; cdr3_aa: CAFGTDRNTIYF; j_call: TRBJ1-3; v_call: TRBV30; clone_size: -; d_call: TRBD1